This T cell receptor (beta chain) stems from a study of human T cells and chemical hapten exposure. Looking at the study overall: The study traced per-sample TCR yield variation mainly to small differences in pooled library volumes.

Trimming removed 5 bases at V and 4 bases at J, with 17 bases between. The CDR3 spans 14 residues. Germline V lookup: CDR1 DFQATT, CDR2 SNEGSKA (reference sequence). This clonotype has at least ten counts. The antigen is unknown. The study extracted total RNA from unfractionated whole blood. In the library, unique molecular identifiers were attached to individual cDNA molecules. Per the study methods: Sample TCR totals centred on a median of around 100,000, ranging about 23,224 to 690,600. From the 5' RACE reads, TCRdb called clonotypes with MiXCR, one entry per CDR3 protein. For this entry, the V and J calls and clone size follow TCRdb and not the study's own pipeline. Of 110,000 to 150,000 distinct CDR3 sequences in the sample, about 4.3% are singletons; the top ten hold more than 1.2%. Overall study results and limits: DPC sensitization left the count of TCRs above 1 in 1000 unchanged.

This sequence was found in a female donor in good health. The chain joins TRBV20-1 to TRBJ1-2; D unclear. The CDR3 here is CSARNSDRLYGYTF. The CDR3 DNA reads as TGCAGTGCTCGGAACAGTGACCGACTCTATGGCTACACCTTC.